This is a list of T cell receptor beta chains from one sample in a study of T cells in Graves' hyperthyroidism and ophthalmopathy. One entry per CDR3 protein results from TCRdb running MiXCR on the multiplex PCR reads. Of 800,000 or so distinct CDR3 sequences in the sample, more than 30% were seen once. Sequences were obtained from blood. Receptor source: a young man with Graves' hyperthyroidism. Each CDR3 is given with its conserved first and last residue. A D gene is named only where the DNA matches it firmly. Rows may omit the clone size; those that give it use once, few, many or a size class.

TRBJ1-1,TRBV12-3/TRBV12-4,TRBD1,once,CASRGQGVNTEAFF,TGTGCCAGCAGGGGACAGGGGGTTAACACTGAAGCTTTCTTT
TRBJ2-2,TRBV5-5,TRBD1,few,CASSLANRGYTGELFF,TGTGCCAGCAGCTTGGCCAACAGGGGATACACCGGGGAGCTGTTTTTT
TRBJ2-5,TRBV7-9,-,few,CASSKLEGPETQYF,TGTGCCAGCAGTAAACTCGAGGGGCCCGAGACCCAGTACTTC
TRBJ2-7,TRBV2,-,-,CARRLGVIDEQYF,TGTGCCAGACGACTAGGGGTAATCGACGAGCAGTACTTC
TRBJ2-2,TRBV12-3/TRBV12-4,TRBD2,-,CASSHTGLAANTGELFF,TGTGCCAGCAGCCACACCGGACTAGCGGCAAACACCGGGGAGCTGTTTTTT
TRBJ1-5,TRBV7-2,-,-,CASSLGEGTGAPQHF,TGTGCCAGCAGCTTGGGGGAGGGTACGGGAGCCCCCCAGCATTTT
TRBJ2-7,TRBV7-2,TRBD1,many,CASSPQNGDRQYF,TGTGCCAGCAGCCCTCAGAATGGGGACAGGCAGTACTTC
TRBJ1-1,TRBV24-1,-,-,CATSESHSNTEAFF,TGTGCCACCAGTGAATCTCACAGTAACACTGAAGCTTTCTTT
TRBJ1-1,TRBV7-8,-,few,CASSRAKSGNTEAFF,TGTGCCAGCAGCAGAGCAAAATCGGGGAACACTGAAGCTTTCTTT
TRBJ1-5,TRBV10-3,TRBD1,-,CASTKQGFGNQPQHF,TGTGCCAGCACCAAACAGGGGTTTGGCAATCAGCCCCAGCATTTT
TRBJ2-2,TRBV7-9,-,-,CASSLGGLSSTGELFF,TGTGCCAGCAGCTTAGGAGGCTTGTCTTCCACCGGGGAGCTGTTTTTT
TRBJ2-6,TRBV29-1,TRBD1,many,CSCGTGKSGANVLTF,TGCAGCTGCGGGACAGGGAAATCTGGGGCCAACGTCCTGACTTTC
TRBJ1-2,TRBV27,-,-,CASTPGRGNYGYTF,TGTGCCAGCACCCCGGGGCGGGGAAACTATGGCTACACCTTC
TRBJ1-3,TRBV7-6,-,-,CASSTLAGYGNTIYF,TGTGCCAGCAGCACGTTAGCGGGATATGGAAACACCATATATTTT
TRBJ2-2,TRBV24-1,-,-,CATSDSSFQGELFF,TGTGCCACCAGTGATTCAAGCTTTCAAGGTGAGCTGTTTTTT
TRBJ2-6,TRBV7-9,-,-,CASLDSTTSGANVLTF,TGTGCCAGCCTCGACAGTACAACCTCTGGGGCCAACGTCCTGACTTTC
TRBJ1-2,TRBV7-8,-,-,CASSLENRRRGYTF,TGTGCCAGCAGCTTGGAGAATCGGAGGCGTGGCTACACCTTC
TRBJ2-6,TRBV2,-,many,CAIAIGGANVLTF,TGTGCCATCGCGATCGGTGGGGCCAACGTCCTGACTTTC
TRBJ1-1,TRBV20-1,-,-,CSARKRETEAFF,TGCAGTGCTAGAAAAAGGGAAACTGAAGCTTTCTTT
TRBJ2-7,TRBV7-6,-,-,CASSFTGGSSYEQYF,TGTGCCAGCAGCTTTACCGGGGGTTCAAGCTACGAGCAGTACTTC
TRBJ1-5,TRBV6-6,TRBD1,-,CASSPRGQSNQPQHF,TGTGCCAGCAGCCCAAGGGGACAGTCCAATCAGCCCCAGCATTTT
TRBJ2-7,TRBV9,-,-,CASSVEDAYEQYF,TGTGCCAGCAGCGTTGAAGATGCGTACGAGCAGTACTTC
TRBJ2-2,TRBV7-9,-,-,CASSHAPGELFF,TGTGCCAGCAGCCATGCCCCCGGGGAGCTGTTTTTT
TRBJ2-2,TRBV20-1,TRBD1,few,CSAIRQGAGELFF,TGCAGTGCCATTAGACAGGGGGCTGGGGAGCTGTTTTTT
TRBJ1-4,TRBV9,-,many,CASSVGGRGGEKLFF,TGTGCCAGCAGCGTAGGGGGCCGGGGTGGTGAAAAACTGTTTTTT
TRBJ1-5,TRBV7-9,-,-,CASSSGPGFRGQPQHF,TGTGCCAGCAGCTCAGGGCCAGGGTTTAGAGGTCAGCCCCAGCATTTT
TRBJ1-5,TRBV29-1,-,-,CSVEDPGEYQETQHF,TGCAGCGTTGAAGATCCAGGAGAGTACCAAGAGACCCAGCATTTT
TRBJ1-1,TRBV10-2,-,many,CASSEGRGGAEAFF,TGCGCCAGCAGTGAAGGTAGGGGAGGGGCTGAAGCTTTCTTT
TRBJ1-3,TRBV5-4,-,-,CASSLDQGSGNTIYF,TGTGCCAGCAGCTTGGACCAGGGCTCTGGAAACACCATATATTTT
TRBJ2-2,TRBV7-3,-,-,CASSLLGSELNTGELFF,TGTGCCAGCAGCTTATTGGGGTCTGAGCTAAACACCGGGGAGCTGTTTTTT